These T cell receptor beta chains were read from a single sample in a study of a mutant IDH1 vaccine in newly diagnosed glioma. TCRdb keeps only in-frame clones here, not all; method: immunoSEQ multiplex PCR. The sample holds 40,000 or so clones, roughly 80% seen once. These receptors have no identified antigens. The sample consisted of PBMCs, taken from a glioma patient whose treatment included an IDH1 peptide vaccine. Every receptor here comes from a man between 50 and 59 years old with glioma. Both conserved end residues are part of each CDR3. Fields, in order: clone size, J gene, D gene, V gene, CDR3 DNA, CDR3 protein. The D gene is left open where the match is weak. Rows may omit the clone size; those that give it use once, few, many or a size class.

clone size: NA
J gene: TRBJ1-5
D gene: NA
V gene: TRBV6-5
CDR3 DNA: TGTGCCAGCAGTGTCCGGCAGTCTAGCAATCAGCCCCAGCATTTT
CDR3 protein: CASSVRQSSNQPQHF

clone size: once
J gene: TRBJ2-7
D gene: NA
V gene: TRBV30
CDR3 DNA: TGTGCCTGGACTGACAAAGGGGCAGCAAAGGGGATATACGAGCAGTACTTC
CDR3 protein: CAWTDKGAAKGIYEQYF

clone size: NA
J gene: TRBJ2-3
D gene: NA
V gene: TRBV2
CDR3 DNA: TGTGCCAGCAGTGGGGAGACCACAGATACGCAGTATTTT
CDR3 protein: CASSGETTDTQYF

clone size: NA
J gene: TRBJ1-4
D gene: NA
V gene: TRBV6-1
CDR3 DNA: NA
CDR3 protein: CASSEAPGQGQNCFF

clone size: NA
J gene: TRBJ1-5
D gene: TRBD1
V gene: TRBV2
CDR3 DNA: TGTGCCAGCACCGGGACAGAGAATCAGCCCCAGCATTTT
CDR3 protein: CASTGTENQPQHF

clone size: NA
J gene: TRBJ2-5
D gene: TRBD1
V gene: TRBV6-1
CDR3 DNA: TGTGCCAGCAGTCGACAGGGGTTGGAGACCCAGTACTTC
CDR3 protein: CASSRQGLETQYF

clone size: few
J gene: TRBJ2-7
D gene: NA
V gene: TRBV6-1
CDR3 DNA: TGTGCCAGTACGACACCTCTCTACGAGCAGTACTTC
CDR3 protein: CASTTPLYEQYF

clone size: NA
J gene: TRBJ1-4
D gene: TRBD1
V gene: TRBV7-6
CDR3 DNA: TGTGCCAGCAGCCCGGGACAGACAAATGAAAAACTGTTTTTT
CDR3 protein: CASSPGQTNEKLFF

clone size: NA
J gene: TRBJ1-3
D gene: TRBD1
V gene: TRBV5-1
CDR3 DNA: TGCGCCAGCAGCCCGGACAGGTCTGGAAACACCATATATTTT
CDR3 protein: CASSPDRSGNTIYF

clone size: few
J gene: TRBJ2-5
D gene: NA
V gene: TRBV6-4
CDR3 DNA: TGTGCCAGCAGCGTCTCCCCGGGTTCCCAAGAGACCCAGTACTTC
CDR3 protein: CASSVSPGSQETQYF

clone size: once
J gene: TRBJ1-2
D gene: NA
V gene: TRBV7-9
CDR3 DNA: TGTGCCAGCAGCTCGGACCTCCCTGGGGGGGATCTATCTGGCTACACCTTC
CDR3 protein: CASSSDLPGGDLSGYTF